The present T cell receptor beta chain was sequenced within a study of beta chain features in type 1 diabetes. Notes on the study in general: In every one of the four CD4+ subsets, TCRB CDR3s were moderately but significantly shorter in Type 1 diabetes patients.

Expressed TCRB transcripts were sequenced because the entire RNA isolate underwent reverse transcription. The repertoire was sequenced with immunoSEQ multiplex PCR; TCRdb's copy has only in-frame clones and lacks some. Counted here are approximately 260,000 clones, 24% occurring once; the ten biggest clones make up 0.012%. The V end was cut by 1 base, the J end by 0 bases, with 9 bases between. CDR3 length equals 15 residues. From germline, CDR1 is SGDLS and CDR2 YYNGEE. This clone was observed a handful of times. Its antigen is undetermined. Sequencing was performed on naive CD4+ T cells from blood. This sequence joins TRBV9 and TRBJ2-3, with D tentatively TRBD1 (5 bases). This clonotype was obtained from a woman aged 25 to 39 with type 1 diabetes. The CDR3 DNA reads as TGTGCCAGCAGCGTATCTCCAGGGAGCACAGATACGCAGTATTTT. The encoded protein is CASSVSPGSTDTQYF. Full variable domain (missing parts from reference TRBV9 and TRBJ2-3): DSGVTQTPKHLITATGQRVTLRCSPRSGDLSVYWYQQSLDQGLQFLIQYYNGEERAKGNILERFSAQQFPDLHSELNLSSLELGDSALYFCASSVSPGSTDTQYFGPGTRLTVL.